Following are 11 T cell receptor beta chains from one sample sequenced in a study of beta chain features in type 1 diabetes. Expressed TCRB transcripts were sequenced because the isolated RNA had all been reverse transcribed beforehand. The repertoire was sequenced with immunoSEQ multiplex PCR; TCRdb's copy has only in-frame clones and lacks some. Here the sample spans some 150,000 clones, roughly 48% being singletons. Sequences were obtained from Tregs from blood. Receptors originate from a man aged 18 to 35 in good health.

The rearrangement uses TRBV2 and TRBJ1-4; no firm D call. Germline V gives CDR1 SNHLY, CDR2 FYNNEI. This CDR3 is built from 13 residues. Trimming removed 2 bases from V and 6 bases from J, with 7 bases in between. The CDR3 spells CASSENRDEKLFF. For the CDR3, the DNA is TGTGCCAGCAGTGAAAATCGGGATGAAAAACTGTTTTTT.

V and J are TRBV10-3 and TRBJ1-2; D possibly corresponds to TRBD1 (5 bases). Germline loops: CDR1 ENHRY, CDR2 SYGVKD. This CDR3 is 15 amino acids long. Trimming shortened V by 7 bases and J by 4 bases, and 19 bases separated the two germline ends. The CDR3 sequence: CAIIFSQGDAYGYTF. CDR3 bases: TGTGCCATCATTTTCAGTCAAGGGGATGCCTATGGCTACACCTTC.

This rearrangement joins TRBV9 to TRBJ2-5, with D unclear. With 3 bases removed from V and 2 bases from J, the gap between germline ends came to 8 bases. Germline values: CDR1 SGDLS, CDR2 YYNGEE. CDR3 length: 13 residues. CDR3 in amino acids: CASSASPQETQYF. DNA of the CDR3: TGTGCCAGCAGCGCCTCCCCTCAAGAGACCCAGTACTTC.

The rearrangement uses TRBV7-2 and TRBJ1-2; 10 bases agree with TRBD1. Germline CDR1 and CDR2: SGHTA and FQGNSA. J gave up 6 bases and V 4 bases, and 2 bases lay outside the gene matches. This CDR3 is built from 13 residues. Written as DNA, the CDR3 is TGTGCCAGCAGCTGGGGGACAGGGGATGGCTACACCTTC. This sequence encodes CASSWGTGDGYTF. The whole variable domain, filled in from reference TRBV7-2 and TRBJ1-2, reads GAGVSQSPSNKVTEKGKDVELRCDPISGHTALYWYRQSLGQGLEFLIYFQGNSAPDKSGLPSDRFSAERTGGSVSTLTIQRTQQEDSAVYLCASSWGTGDGYTFGSGTRLTVV.

This chain joins TRBV5-1 and TRBJ2-7, with 16 positions matching TRBD2. CDR3 length equals 17 residues. Losses at the gene ends were 4 bases for V and 6 bases for J; bases not matched to a gene: 10. CDR1 and CDR2 from the germline V gene are SGHRS and YFSETQ. In DNA, the CDR3 is TGCGCCAGCAGCCTGGGACTAGCGGGAGGGGTGGCGCCCGAGCAGTACTTC. Translated, it gives CASSLGLAGGVAPEQYF. Full variable domain (remainder filled in from reference TRBV5-1 and TRBJ2-7): KAGVTQTPRYLIKTRGQQVTLSCSPISGHRSVSWYQQTPGQGLQFLFEYFSETQRNKGNFPGRFSGRQFSNSRSEMNVSTLELGDSALYLCASSLGLAGGVAPEQYFGPGTRLTVT.

The V and J genes are TRBV27 and TRBJ1-1, with a weak D call TRBD1 (5 bases). The CDR3 totals 14 residues. Trimming removed 5 bases from V and 0 bases from J, with 10 bases in between. From germline, CDR1 is MNHEY and CDR2 SMNVEV (reference sequence). CDR3 loop: CASSLDRVNTEAFF. CDR3 sequence (DNA): TGTGCCAGCAGTCTAGACAGAGTGAACACTGAAGCTTTCTTT.

This chain connects TRBV12-5 to TRBJ2-1, with D possibly being TRBD2 (6 bases). Trimming left V 1 base short and J 2 bases short, with 15 bases between. From germline, CDR1 is LGHNT and CDR2 FRNRAP. The CDR3 is 17 residues long. The DNA of the CDR3 is TGTGCTAGTGGTTTGGAGGTCGGGAGCGTCGCCTACAATGAGCAGTTCTTC. Translating it yields CASGLEVGSVAYNEQFF.

About this clone: A read error may produce the germline difference seen at one junction end. V is TRBV4-3 and J is TRBJ1-2; D unclear. The CDR3 runs 13 residues. Germline V gene sequence: CDR1 LGHNA, CDR2 YSLEER. CDR3 DNA sequence: TGCGCCAGCACCCGATCCGGTGGAGTCGATCTTACTTTC. Encoded protein: CASTRSGGVDLTF.

This chain connects TRBV10-3 to TRBJ2-1; TRBD2 agrees at 10 bases. The J segment lost 5 bases and the V segment lost 5 bases, leaving 6 bases of the junction unmatched. CDR1 ENHRY and CDR2 SYGVKD come from the germline V gene. This CDR3 contains 15 residues. The CDR3 is CAISSGLAFNNEQFF. CDR3 DNA: TGTGCCATCAGTTCGGGACTAGCGTTTAACAATGAGCAGTTCTTC.

The rearrangement uses TRBV7-2 and TRBJ2-3; 8 nucleotides line up with TRBD2. The CDR3 length is 16 residues. The germline V gene encodes CDR1 SGHTA and CDR2 FQGNSA. Losses at the gene ends were 1 base for V and 7 bases for J; bases not matched to a gene: 10. The DNA of the CDR3 is TGTGCCAGCAGCTTAGTCGGCGGGGGGCCTTTGAATACGCAGTATTTT. This gives the protein CASSLVGGGPLNTQYF.

The V call is TRBV4-1, the J call TRBJ2-5; perhaps TRBD1 as D (6 bases). The germline CDR1 and CDR2 sequences are MGHRA and YSYEKL. This CDR3 spans 15 amino acids. V shed 3 bases and J shed 1 base, with 12 bases lying between them. The CDR3 bases are TGCGCCAGCAGCCATTTAAGGGGGTCCCAAGAGACCCAGTACTTC. Its translation: CASSHLRGSQETQYF.